This T cell receptor beta chain appears in the sequencing data of a study of cytomegalovirus exposure and HLA in healthy donors. The study, taken as a whole, reports: A previous analysis found most TCR beta V segments productive roughly 90% or roughly 30% of the time. Equally common other TCR beta chains were less clonally expanded than HLA-associated ones, a later analysis found.

V gave up 1 base and J gave up 8 bases; unmatched junction bases: 11. The length of the CDR3 is 17 residues. Germline lookup yields CDR1 SNHLY and CDR2 FYNNEI. Researchers ran the PCR with 60 Vbeta and 13 Jbeta primers. Assay: immunoSEQ multiplex PCR; the TCRdb copy retains only in-frame clones and omits some. The data show roughly 180,000 clones, roughly 75% seen once. As for this clone: The antigen remains unidentified.

This TCR was sampled from a woman aged 25 to 39 in good health and CMV-seronegative. The V gene is TRBV2, the J gene TRBJ1-6; 7 bases are shared with TRBD1. Sequences were obtained from PBMCs. CDR3 DNA: TGTGCCAGCAGTGAAGGTGTGGTGACAGGGTGGGATTCACCCCTCCACTTT. Amino acids: CASSEGVVTGWDSPLHF.